This T cell receptor (beta chain) was captured by sequencing in a study of T cell repertoires in ileal Crohn's disease (dated by TCRdb to about 2019). In the study overall: The median duration of disease was 6 to 10 years, and at the time of surgery less than 40% of patients were active smokers. The study was conducted in parallel with a multicentre cohort built to find predictors of early endoscopic recurrence after ileocolonic resection. For commercial TCRB immunosequencing, about 500 nanograms of biopsy DNA were submitted for each sample. A total of around 150 mucosal samples from around 60 patients were sequenced, collected from several sites on the surgical specimen as well as at postoperative endoscopy. The TCR repertoire was analysed in approximately 61 patients with Crohn's disease drawn from a prospective multicentre cohort. About half of the patients received postoperative therapy: 11 received thiopurines and 15 to 20 received anti-TNF agents. Endoscopic postoperative recurrence was defined as a Rutgeerts score above i0. Surgery was performed for a complication in all patients, with stricturing disease in roughly 60% and penetrating disease in 39%. The M0 samples consisted of biopsies taken from the inflamed part of the ileum within the surgical resection specimen.

The label giving this sample's time point can be read as: inflamed ileum from the surgical specimen. Adults with ileal or ileocolonic Crohn's disease and an indication for ileocolonic resection were eligible for inclusion. Whole ileal mucosal biopsies were kept frozen at -80 degrees C prior to DNA extraction. Genomic DNA was isolated from frozen whole biopsies using a TRizol-based method, and the DNA was quantified with a NanoDrop 2000 spectrophotometer. Library generation was performed with the immunoSEQ multiplex PCR assay. A two-step, amplification bias-controlled multiplex PCR was used by Adaptive Biotechnology to amplify CDR3 regions from genomic DNA. Primers for every V and J gene segment were used in the first PCR, and barcodes and Illumina adapters were added in the second PCR. CDR3 libraries were sequenced on an Illumina instrument. Per the authors' processing: The analysis used both the pipelines supplied by the vendor and custom analysis of the raw data in R/Bioconductor with R version 3.3.0. Clonality, which ranges from 0 to 1, was calculated as the inverse of the normalised Shannon entropy across all productive clones. The repertoire share taken up by the top 100 clones defined high-frequency clones, and only clones that passed a 95% confidence test were kept. Overlap between samples was measured with the Morisita-Horn index, while repertoire diversity was measured with the Simpson index. TCRdb mirrors the immuneACCESS table, restricted to in-frame sequences. Some clones are absent from its copies; in checked studies, under half trace to an unresolved V gene, and the reason for the others is unknown. The DNA was the basis for D and trimming; V, J and clone size are from that table. The sample table contains about 3,300 clones; only one count was recorded for more than 85% of them. About 3% of the sample goes to the ten largest clones.

The CDR3 spans 18 residues, from the cysteine through the phenylalanine. This entry keeps only the CDR3 DNA: 54 bases, framed from base 1. Taken from the germline V gene (reference sequence), the CDR1 and CDR2 loops are SEHNR and FQNEAQ. Trimming accounts for 5 bases at V and 5 bases at J, while the number of junction bases matched to no gene is 11. Beyond this particular receptor, the publication reports: Endoscopic recurrence was linked to a higher percentage of high-frequency clones at surgery, and recurrence occurred in every patient whose clonality exceeded 26.8% (18/57). Compared with CD4 T cells, sorted CD8 T cells held more high-frequency clones, which suggests that the mucosal expansions were mostly CD8. A significantly higher proportion of clonal expansions was observed in active smokers at surgery than in non-smokers (roughly 27% vs 19%, p=0.02). Mucosal CD4 and CD8 T cells were sorted and sequenced only in a subgroup of patients, whose size was not stated.

To note about this clone: Its antigen remains unidentified. Qualities for individual bases were not recorded, and no much larger clone is one base off.

This receptor was identified in an adult with Crohn's disease. The specimen sequenced was ileal tissue. The sequence joins TRBV7-9 to TRBJ2-2, with 13 bases in between that match TRBD2. For the CDR3, the sequence is CASSPTLGLAGETGELFF. The nucleotide sequence reads as follows: TGTGCCAGCAGCCCTACCCTCGGACTAGCGGGAGAGACCGGGGAGCTGTTTTTT.